These 4 T cell receptor beta chains came from one sample sequenced in a study of monozygotic twins with inflammatory bowel disease. TCRdb reprocessed the 5' RACE reads and reports one entry per CDR3 protein, with no DNA. The repertoire table contains 400,000 to 500,000 distinct CDR3 sequences. Sequenced: blood. The receptors here all came from a human donor with ulcerative colitis or Crohn's disease, or a healthy co-twin of an affected twin (not recorded which).

The chain has TRBV27 and TRBJ2-5; TCRdb outputs TRBD2, but without DNA this stays unchecked. The germline CDR1 and CDR2 sequences are MNHEY and SMNVEV (reference sequence). The CDR3 is made up of 13 amino acids. The CDR3 is CATGTSGGMAQYF.

The chain combines TRBV5-1 with TRBJ2-5. The germline CDR1 and CDR2 sequences are SGHRS and YFSETQ. The CDR3 totals 13 residues. Here the CDR3 reads CASSLRGHETQYF.

This chain links TRBV5-1 with TRBJ1-2. This CDR3 region has 14 residues. In germline, CDR1 is SGHRS, CDR2 YFSETQ. The CDR3 loop is CASSPDTGVYGYTF. Filled out from reference TRBV5-1 and TRBJ1-2, the complete variable domain reads KAGVTQTPRYLIKTRGQQVTLSCSPISGHRSVSWYQQTPGQGLQFLFEYFSETQRNKGNFPGRFSGRQFSNSRSEMNVSTLELGDSALYLCASSPDTGVYGYTFGSGTRLTVV.

The chain couples TRBV5-1 to TRBJ2-5; TCRdb selects TRBD2, and the lack of DNA leaves this call unchecked. Looked up from germline, CDR1 is SGHRS and CDR2 is YFSETQ. This CDR3 region has 17 residues. The CDR3 loop reads CASSLAAGGGSQETQYF. The full variable domain, completed using reference TRBV5-1 and TRBJ2-5, is KAGVTQTPRYLIKTRGQQVTLSCSPISGHRSVSWYQQTPGQGLQFLFEYFSETQRNKGNFPGRFSGRQFSNSRSEMNVSTLELGDSALYLCASSLAAGGGSQETQYFGPGTRLLVL.